This TCR beta chain was captured in a study of cytomegalovirus exposure and HLA in healthy donors. The PCR made use of 60 Vbeta and 13 Jbeta primers. This table comes from immunoSEQ multiplex PCR, and its TCRdb copy is limited to in-frame clones, with some not included. The sample holds some 120,000 clones, approximately 72% seen once. The V end lost 6 bases, the J end lost 11 bases, and 17 bases lay between the germline ends. The CDR3 sequence is 13 residues long. Germline V CDR1 and CDR2: MNHEY, SVGAGI. This clone appeared a single time. As yet, its antigen is unknown. Study results and limitations: It is likely that the observed cluster of highly shared sequence variants was a sequencing artifact. TCR beta V- and J-gene trimming was later associated with a missense DCLRE1C variant. Highest at DRB1 and lowest at HLA-C, TCR association rates differed among HLA loci in a later analysis. Later analysis identified about 18,000 TCR beta sequences associated with HLA alleles, using a false discovery rate threshold of 0.05.

Source material: PBMCs. The receptor's source is a woman in her thirties or forties in good health and CMV-seropositive. The V call is TRBV6-5, the J call TRBJ1-5; no definite D call. The CDR3 loop reads CASSLGSLEAQHF. In DNA, the CDR3 is TGTGCCAGCAGCCTCGGCTCCCTGGAGGCCCAGCATTTT.